The 6 T cell receptor beta chains reported below all come from one sample, sequenced in a study of cytomegalovirus exposure and HLA in healthy donors. The PCR used 60 Vbeta and 13 Jbeta primers. TCRdb's copy holds only in-frame clones and misses some; the assay was immunoSEQ multiplex PCR. The sample consists of under 200,000 clones, 70% to 80% of them appearing once. Sequencing was carried out using PBMCs. These receptors originate from a man over 45 in good health and CMV-seropositive.

In its sample, this clone was seen a few times. The chain links TRBV6-4 to TRBJ1-6; maybe TRBD1 (6 bases). CDR3 length: 15 amino acids. Germline-derived CDR1 and CDR2 are MRHNA and SNTAGT. Trimming took off 0 bases at V and 7 bases at J, with 10 bases between the two ends. CDR3 DNA sequence: TGTGCCAGCAGTGACTCGGTCACAGGGAATTCACCCCTCCACTTT. It encodes CASSDSVTGNSPLHF.

This chain uses TRBV27 with TRBJ2-5, with TRBD1 matching 9 bases. The end of the DNA fits TRBJ2-7 better, so the J call may be wrong. The CDR3 extends over 15 amino acids. Germline CDR1 MNHEY, CDR2 SMNVEV (reference sequence). The CDR3 loop reads CASSSLGDRAYEQYF. As DNA, the CDR3 is TGTGCCAGCAGCTCCTTAGGGGACAGGGCCTACGAGCAGTACTTC.

This clone was found a few times. This sequence joins TRBV11-2 and TRBJ2-3, with D uncertain. Trimming pared 5 bases from V and 6 bases from J, leaving 6 bases between. The CDR3 contains 11 residues. Germline CDR1 reads SGHAT; CDR2 reads FQNNGV. Here the CDR3 DNA reads TGTGCCAGCAGCCGCGAGGATACGCAGTATTTT. It yields the protein CASSREDTQYF.

The chain has TRBV19 and TRBJ2-1; 14 bases match TRBD2. Germline loops: CDR1 LNHDA, CDR2 SQIVND (reference sequence). V was clipped by 6 bases and J by 4 bases; unmatched bases: 2. The CDR3 contains 15 residues. CDR3 DNA sequence: TGTGCCAGTAGGGGACTAGCGGGGGAGTACAATGAGCAGTTCTTC. Amino acid sequence: CASRGLAGEYNEQFF.

J is TRBJ2-5 and V is TRBV6-5; TRBD1 agrees at 7 bases. Germline trimming cut 2 bases from V and 3 bases from J; bases unmatched to any gene: 3. Germline lookup yields CDR1 MNHEY and CDR2 SVGAGI. There are 14 residues in the CDR3. The CDR3 DNA follows: TGTGCCAGCAGTTACGTCGGACAGGAAGAGACCCAGTACTTC. This sequence encodes CASSYVGQEETQYF.

This clone showed up just once. The J gene is TRBJ2-2, the V gene TRBV28; the match to TRBD2 covers 13 bases. This CDR3 has 17 residues. Germline CDR1 MDHEN, CDR2 SYDVKM. V shed 6 bases and J 1 base; nucleotides not matched to a gene: 5. The CDR3 reads CASRVRTSGRNTGELFF. The CDR3, as DNA: TGTGCCAGCAGGGTAAGGACTAGCGGGAGGAACACCGGGGAGCTGTTTTTT. Full variable domain (remainder filled in from reference TRBV28 and TRBJ2-2): DVKVTQSSRYLVKRTGEKVFLECVQDMDHENMFWYRQDPGLGLRLIYFSYDVKMKEKGDIPEGYSVSREKKERFSLILESASTNQTSMYLCASRVRTSGRNTGELFFGEGSRLTVL.